Described below is a single TCR beta chain sequence and its context. The table lists this clonotype with many counts. This receptor's antigen is unknown. No base-level quality is on record; no much larger clone is a single base apart. For repertoire sequencing, the TCR beta CDR3 regions were amplified from RNA transcripts. The first round was an RT-PCR using HTBI primers with the Qiagen OneStep RT-PCR kit, and this first round was followed by a second-round multiplex PCR, then size selection and purification. Libraries were sequenced paired-end with 100 bp reads on an Illumina HiSeq2000. In the original analysis: SOAPnuke was used to process the reads, removing any read that contained adapters or uncalled bases, had a mean Phred below 15, or lacked an exact match to the constant primer or identifier. COPE v1.2.5 was used to merge high-quality paired reads. Unique nucleotide sequences were defined as clonotypes and aligned to IMGT TRB V, D and J references using MiTCR v1.1. The analysis was limited to V-J combinations with a frequency above 0.0001, which together covered just over 98% of the repertoires. For each V-J combination, a TCR clonal expansion and chaos score was defined as F50 clonal expansion divided by the chaos observed in the TCRdist matrix. Welch's t-statistics and random forest were used to narrow the features down to more than 10 V-J combinations, which were then fed into a naive Bayes classifier. Thyroid-blood repertoire similarity was quantified with the Morisita-Horn index. In-frame beta chains were kept once TCRdb had trimmed the public reads at Q25 with fastp and called clones with MiXCR. Merged by CDR3 protein, the rows form single entries marked with the most common genes and DNA. TCRdb, not the authors, supplied the V and J calls. For this sample the table gives about 480,000 distinct CDR3 sequences, of which about an eighth were detected only once. The ten most abundant clones make up 8% to 10% of the sample.

The ophthalmopathy patients had moderately to severely active disease, with a Clinical Activity Score of 3 or higher, a NOSPECS grade of 4 or higher, and a disease duration of less than 3 months. Patients were excluded if they had other autoimmune diseases, uncontrolled infections, pregnancy or lactation. Clinical symptoms, serum thyroxine, TRAb, thyroid ultrasound and orbital computed tomography formed the basis of the diagnosis. Ficoll-Paque density gradient centrifugation was used to isolate PBMCs from around 10 ml of fresh peripheral blood. Trizol reagent was used to extract the total RNA, and its quality was then checked on an Agilent 2100 Bioanalyzer. This record comes from a study of Graves' ophthalmopathy and Graves' hyperthyroidism (dated by TCRdb to 2016 to 2019). Concerning the study at large: Peripheral blood was collected at initial diagnosis, prior to any treatment. The study used TCR beta repertoire signatures to distinguish Graves' ophthalmopathy from Graves' hyperthyroidism and to predict progression to ophthalmopathy. In total, some 130 blood samples were TCR-sequenced: 43 ophthalmopathy, 75 hyperthyroidism and roughly 17 hyperthyroidism-to-ophthalmopathy patients. To explore V-J signatures distinguishing ophthalmopathy from hyperthyroidism, a discovery set of under 110 patients (around 42 ophthalmopathy, 57 stable hyperthyroidism) was enrolled. An independent validation cohort comprised 18 hyperthyroidism patients and some 16 patients who later progressed from hyperthyroidism to ophthalmopathy. In roughly 6 hyperthyroidism patients, the T-cell repertoires found in thyroid tissue were compared with those found in blood. Following sampling, methimazole starting at 30 mg daily was administered to hyperthyroidism patients, and high-dose intravenous methylprednisolone was administered to ophthalmopathy patients. For training and testing, the 100 or so patients in the discovery cohort were randomly divided in a 7:3 ratio. General conclusions and limits of the study: No statistical method was used to predetermine the sample size, and group allocation was not hidden from the investigators. Ophthalmopathy was separated from stable hyperthyroidism by the 13-signature model with about 88% sensitivity and around 81% specificity in cross-validation and with 80%/75% in the test set. In validation, the model predicted ophthalmopathy progression with less than 71% sensitivity and roughly 78% specificity; some 13 predicted patients were CT-confirmed with GO in a median of approximately six months. Most of the expanded thyroid clonotypes with a frequency above 0.001 were also detected in blood, and it was suggested that the thyroid immune response may be reflected by blood repertoires.

V is cut back by 1 base and J by 9 bases, with 2 bases in the junction unmatched. From cysteine to phenylalanine, the CDR3 is 14 amino acids long. The only DNA kept is the CDR3, 42 bases in frame from the first base. The sequence was obtained from a woman between 25 and 40 years old with Graves' ophthalmopathy. Donor details come from another sample of the same person, matched by shared clones. The sequencing input was blood. This chain joins TRBV12-3 or TRBV12-4 to TRBJ1-6, with TRBD1 identical over 8 junction bases. The CDR3 corresponds to CASSLETGASPLHF. The nucleotide sequence reads TGTGCCAGCAGTTTAGAGACAGGGGCTTCACCCCTCCACTTT.